The 18 T cell receptor beta chains listed next were all sequenced from one sample in a study of T cell responses to AZD1222 COVID-19 vaccine. The data were produced by immunoSEQ multiplex PCR, yet TCRdb's version contains in-frame clones alone and is incomplete. Among over 150,000 clones listed, 90% were seen once. Sequenced material: peripheral blood, taken on day 0 of AZD1222 vaccination. These receptors were collected from an adult in good health.

This clone appeared a single time. The chain links TRBV7-2 to TRBJ2-5, with a tentative D call TRBD1 (8 bases). Per the germline V gene, CDR1 is SGHTA and CDR2 is FQGNSA. The V gene lost 5 bases and the J gene lost 5 bases, with 21 bases spanning the gap. The CDR3 is 16 residues long. CDR3 sequence (DNA): TGTGCCAGCAGCCGCGGGGGACAGGCGGTGGGGGAGACCCAGTACTTC. Translation: CASSRGGQAVGETQYF. The entire variable domain, with the rest obtained from reference TRBV7-2 and TRBJ2-5, is as follows: GAGVSQSPSNKVTEKGKDVELRCDPISGHTALYWYRQSLGQGLEFLIYFQGNSAPDKSGLPSDRFSAERTGGSVSTLTIQRTQQEDSAVYLCASSRGGQAVGETQYFGPGTRLLVL.

This sequence joins TRBV11-2 and TRBJ1-2; no firm D call. V lost 5 bases, J lost 3 bases, and 10 bases lay in between. Germline-derived CDR1 and CDR2 are SGHAT and FQNNGV. CDR3 length: 13 amino acids. The CDR3 region is CASSTDRYYGYTF. CDR3 sequence (DNA): TGTGCCAGCAGCACGGACCGGTACTATGGCTACACCTTC.

This chain links TRBV4-3 with TRBJ1-5; D is perhaps TRBD1 (6 bases). Trimming left V 4 bases short and J 4 bases short, with 17 bases between. In germline, CDR1 is LGHNA, CDR2 YSLEER. The CDR3 length is 16 residues. This CDR3 is CASSPSLGQTNQPQHF. For the CDR3, the DNA is TGCGCCAGCAGCCCCTCCCTCGGACAGACAAATCAGCCCCAGCATTTT.

This clone was found once. The rearrangement uses TRBV5-6 and TRBJ2-5, with TRBD2 matching over 10 bases. Germline V gene data show CDR1 as SGHDT and CDR2 as YYEEEE. The CDR3 contains 15 residues. V was clipped by 0 bases and J by 7 bases; unmatched bases: 6. The chain's CDR3 is CASSLGGTSVATQYF. CDR3 DNA: TGTGCCAGCAGCTTGGGGGGGACTAGCGTTGCGACCCAGTACTTC.

The chain is built from TRBV3-1 (or the pseudogene TRBV3-2) and TRBJ2-7; D not certain. V was shortened by 0 bases and J by 7 bases, with 7 bases between the two germline ends. This CDR3 has 12 amino acids. CDR1 LGHDT and CDR2 YNNKEL come from the germline V gene (reference sequence). The CDR3 reads CASSQDVREQYF. CDR3 bases: TGTGCCAGCAGCCAAGATGTTAGAGAGCAGTACTTC.

The chain recombines TRBV19 with TRBJ1-5; 7 bases line up with TRBD1. CDR1 LNHDA and CDR2 SQIVND come from the germline V gene (reference sequence). This CDR3 contains 15 residues. After removal of 3 bases from V and 5 bases from J, the junction contained 7 bases not matched to a gene. DNA of the CDR3: TGTGCCAGTAGTATGGGACAGCGGACGGATCAGCCCCAGCATTTT. Protein product: CASSMGQRTDQPQHF.

The V gene is TRBV5-5, the J gene TRBJ2-2, with a tentative D call TRBD1 (6 bases). Trimming stripped 0 bases from V and 4 bases from J, with 13 bases between. The CDR3 runs to 16 residues. The germline V gene has CDR1 SGHKS and CDR2 YYEKEE (reference sequence). CDR3 amino acids: CASSLALGAGTGELFF. The CDR3 DNA reads TGTGCCAGCAGCTTGGCGTTGGGGGCGGGCACCGGGGAGCTGTTTTTT.

This chain connects TRBV27 to TRBJ1-5; 8 bases are shared with TRBD1. Trimming removed 0 bases from V and 2 bases from J; junction bases left unmatched: 6. Germline loops: CDR1 MNHEY, CDR2 SMNVEV (reference sequence). This CDR3 is 17 amino acids long. The CDR3 here is CASSLSATGQGNQPQHF. The CDR3 DNA sequence: TGTGCCAGCAGTTTATCTGCCACGGGACAGGGCAATCAGCCCCAGCATTTT.

The chain employs TRBV3-1 (or the pseudogene TRBV3-2) and TRBJ2-7, with TRBD2 identical over 13 bases. The CDR3 is made up of 16 amino acids. The junction had 12 bases not matched to a gene; V was cut back by 6 bases and J by 7 bases. CDR1 is LGHDT and CDR2 is YNNKEL in the germline V gene (reference sequence). In DNA form, the CDR3 reads TGTGCCAGCAGGGACACCACCGGGACTAGCGGGAATGAGCAGTACTTC. This codes for CASRDTTGTSGNEQYF.

The chain uses TRBV28 and TRBJ1-5, with D hard to call. This CDR3 region has 14 residues. V lost 2 bases to trimming and J lost 4 bases, with 9 bases between them. CDR1 MDHEN and CDR2 SYDVKM come from the germline V gene. The CDR3 protein is CASSLTAGNQPQHF. For the CDR3, the DNA is TGTGCCAGCAGTTTAACGGCGGGGAATCAGCCCCAGCATTTT.

The chain couples TRBV6-5 to TRBJ2-7; D unresolved. Trimming pared 7 bases from V and 3 bases from J, leaving 13 bases between. CDR3 size: 13 residues. CDR1 and CDR2 from the germline V gene are MNHEY and SVGAGI. The CDR3 DNA sequence: TGTGCCAGCACCCCTACTGGAAACTACGAGCAGTACTTC. It translates to CASTPTGNYEQYF.

V and J are TRBV12-3 or TRBV12-4 and TRBJ2-1; TRBD2 is a possible D gene (6 bases). Trimming removed 2 bases from V and 8 bases from J, with 10 bases in between. This CDR3 is built from 13 residues. The CDR3 nucleotides read TGTGCCAGCAGTTTACGGGAGCGGGATGAGCAGTTCTTC. Protein product: CASSLRERDEQFF.

This chain connects TRBV19 to TRBJ2-7, with D hard to call. Per germline, CDR1 LNHDA and CDR2 SQIVND (reference sequence). The CDR3 spans 14 residues. Deletions cut 2 bases from V and 5 bases from J, with 13 bases between. The DNA for the CDR3 is TGTGCCAGTAGTATAAGTCCCGGACCCCACGAGCAGTACTTC. Translating it yields CASSISPGPHEQYF.

The chain has TRBV11-2 and TRBJ2-1, with 9 positions matching TRBD1. CDR3 length: 15 residues. The germline V gene encodes CDR1 SGHAT and CDR2 FQNNGV. V was pared by 4 bases and J by 4 bases, with 5 bases of the junction left unmatched. The CDR3 sequence is CASSYRDRVYNEQFF. CDR3 DNA: TGTGCCAGCAGCTACCGGGACAGGGTGTACAATGAGCAGTTCTTC.

The V call is TRBV5-1, the J call TRBJ2-1, with D possibly matching TRBD1 (6 bases). From germline, CDR1 is SGHRS and CDR2 YFSETQ. The V and J ends lost 3 bases and 9 bases respectively, with 16 bases between them. The CDR3 loop spans 14 amino acids. The CDR3 loop is CASSSGTPRSEQFF. The DNA for the CDR3 is TGCGCCAGCAGCTCCGGGACACCCCGGAGTGAGCAGTTCTTC.

This clone has only one observation. The genes are TRBV19 and TRBJ1-5; no clear D gene. This CDR3 is 13 amino acids long. Germline CDR1 LNHDA, CDR2 SQIVND (reference sequence). The germline V and J ends were trimmed by 7 bases and 5 bases, with 12 bases remaining between them. The CDR3 DNA reads as TGTGCCAGTACCCCCTTTCCGGATCAGCCCCAGCATTTT. As protein: CASTPFPDQPQHF.

The genes are TRBV20-1 and TRBJ1-2; D is perhaps TRBD1 (5 bases). Germline-derived CDR1 and CDR2 are DFQATT and SNEGSKA (reference sequence). V lost 0 bases and J 8 bases, leaving 7 bases between the germline ends. The CDR3 length is 11 residues. The CDR3 DNA reads TGCAGTGCTAGAGATTGGGGCGGCTACACCTTC. Its translation: CSARDWGGYTF.

V usage is TRBV28 and J usage is TRBJ2-1; no reliable D call. CDR3 length: 12 residues. Trimming cost V 6 bases and J 9 bases, with 12 bases left between them. CDR1 and CDR2 from the germline V gene are MDHEN and SYDVKM. The CDR3 DNA reads as TGTGCCAGCAGCCCCCCCCGGATTGAGCAGTTCTTC. It translates to CASSPPRIEQFF. The whole variable domain, remainder taken from reference TRBV28 and TRBJ2-1, is DVKVTQSSRYLVKRTGEKVFLECVQDMDHENMFWYRQDPGLGLRLIYFSYDVKMKEKGDIPEGYSVSREKKERFSLILESASTNQTSMYLCASSPPRIEQFFGPGTRLTVL.